The sequence of this T cell receptor beta chain was determined in a study of blood T cell repertoires in COVID-19. Method: immunoSEQ multiplex PCR; TCRdb's copy keeps in-frame clones and lacks some. The data show 34,000 or so clones, with 85% to 95% seen just once and less than 45% held by the top ten. CDR1 and CDR2 from the germline V gene are MGHDK and SYGVNS. The CDR3 loop spans 17 amino acids. V lost 8 bases to trimming and J lost 4 bases; unmatched junction nucleotides: 17. The sequenced sample was peripheral blood. V usage is TRBV25-1 and J usage is TRBJ2-1; 7 bases line up with TRBD1. The sequence derives from a man between 60 and 70 years old with active or convalescent COVID-19. CDR3 coding DNA: TGTGCCAGCCGTACTGACTACAGGGGCGAGCGGTACAATGAGCAGTTCTTC. It translates to CASRTDYRGERYNEQFF. Full variable domain (rest looked up from reference TRBV25-1 and TRBJ2-1): EADIYQTPRYLVIGTGKKITLECSQTMGHDKMYWYQQDPGMELHLIHYSYGVNSTEKGDLSSESTVSRIRTEHFPLTLESARPSHTSQYLCASRTDYRGERYNEQFFGPGTRLTVL.